Below are 25 T cell receptor beta chains sequenced from a single sample in a study of CD8 T cells in Susac syndrome (dated by TCRdb to the late 2010s). The library relied on the immunoSEQ multiplex PCR assay. RNA was extracted using the RNeasy kit, and about 0.5 to 1 ug of the RNA was reverse transcribed with random hexamers. Starting from the raw public reads, TCRdb applied fastp trimming at Q25, assembled clones with MiXCR and retained in-frame beta chains. One record per CDR3 amino acid sequence lists the most common genes and DNA. The sample table shows roughly 140,000 distinct CDR3 sequences, and roughly 95% are seen once. Of the sample, 0.16% falls within the top ten clones. Sequenced material: CD4+ T cells from PBMCs. The source is a human donor with Susac syndrome.

V and J are TRBV20-1 and TRBJ1-1; TRBD1 is a possible D gene (5 bases). V dropped 7 bases and J dropped 5 bases, with 11 bases sitting between them. This CDR3 comprises 11 residues. Germline V gene data show CDR1 as DFQATT and CDR2 as SNEGSKA (reference sequence). The CDR3 sequence is CSVQGGTEAFF. The CDR3 DNA follows: TGCAGTGTCCAGGGAGGGACTGAAGCTTTCTTT.

J is TRBJ1-5 and V is TRBV29-1, with TRBD1 matching over 10 bases. The V gene's germline CDR1 is SQVTM and CDR2 ANQGSEA. Germline trimming cut 4 bases from V and 7 bases from J; bases unmatched to any gene: 1. CDR3 length: 12 amino acids. The CDR3, as DNA: TGCAGCGTTGGGACAGGGGGACAGCCCCAGCATTTT. Its protein product is CSVGTGGQPQHF.

The J gene is TRBJ2-5, the V gene TRBV14, with a tentative D call TRBD2 (6 bases). This CDR3 has 17 residues. Germline CDR1 SGHDN, CDR2 FVKESK. V gave up 4 bases and J gave up 7 bases, with 25 bases separating them. The CDR3: CASSRSRGDGGDGTQYF. The CDR3 DNA is TGTGCCAGCAGCCGATCACGTGGGGACGGAGGGGACGGGACCCAGTACTTC.

The chain joins TRBV10-3 to TRBJ2-4, with no clear D. The CDR3 has 17 residues. Looked up from germline, CDR1 is ENHRY and CDR2 is SYGVKD. V lost 3 bases to trimming and J lost 5 bases, with 20 bases between them. CDR3 sequence (DNA): TGTGCCATCAGTGATAAGGCCTCCACTCTAGGCCAAAACATTCAGTACTTC. The encoded protein is CAISDKASTLGQNIQYF.

The count of this clonotype is one. The chain couples TRBV9 to TRBJ2-3, with D possibly called TRBD1 or TRBD2 (5 bases each). Germline-derived CDR1 and CDR2 are SGDLS and YYNGEE. The CDR3 extends over 13 amino acids. The V end was cut by 10 bases, the J end by 9 bases, with 21 bases between. DNA of the CDR3: TGTGCCTTACAGAGGGGCCAGGGCTTAACGCAGTATTTT. Protein product: CALQRGQGLTQYF.

The rearrangement uses TRBV27 and TRBJ1-6; no reliable D call. The germline V gene encodes CDR1 MNHEY and CDR2 SMNVEV (reference sequence). The CDR3 is 15 residues long. V gave up 7 bases and J gave up 8 bases, with 18 bases separating them. CDR3 nucleotide sequence: TGTGCCAGCAAAAACGATCAGACGGAGTATTCACCCCTCCACTTT. As protein: CASKNDQTEYSPLHF.

J is TRBJ1-2 and V is TRBV2; 7 bases agree with TRBD1. Germline V CDR1 and CDR2: SNHLY, FYNNEI. CDR3 length: 12 residues. Trimming cost V 7 bases and J 7 bases; bases outside gene matches: 6. CDR3 residues: CASTFDRAGYTF. CDR3 DNA: TGTGCCAGCACTTTCGACAGGGCTGGCTACACCTTC. Using reference TRBV2 and TRBJ1-2 for the parts outside the CDR3, the full variable domain is EPEVTQTPSHQVTQMGQEVILRCVPISNHLYFYWYRQILGQKVEFLVSFYNNEISEKSEIFDDQFSVERPDGSNFTLKIRSTKLEDSAMYFCASTFDRAGYTFGSGTRLTVV.

This clonotype was counted a single time. The gene calls are TRBV7-9 and TRBJ2-7; D uncertain. CDR3 length: 14 residues. V lost 3 bases and J lost 0, with 9 bases in between. Germline lookup yields CDR1 SEHNR and CDR2 FQNEAQ (reference sequence). CDR3 sequence: CASSFRASSYEQYF. DNA for the CDR3: TGTGCCAGCAGCTTCCGGGCCAGCTCCTACGAGCAGTACTTC.

The chain joins TRBV6-5 to TRBJ1-3, with 9 bases that match TRBD1. This CDR3 comprises 15 residues. Germline V gene data show CDR1 as MNHEY and CDR2 as SVGAGI. Trimming cost V 6 bases and J 4 bases; bases outside gene matches: 7. The CDR3 nucleotides read TGTGCCAGCAGGATAAACAGGGGGCACGGAAACACCATATATTTT. It encodes CASRINRGHGNTIYF.

The chain carries TRBV5-4 and TRBJ2-7; 10 bases line up with TRBD1. The germline V gene encodes CDR1 SGHNT and CDR2 YYREEE (reference sequence). The trim removed 4 bases at V and 11 bases at J, leaving 6 bases unmatched. CDR3 length: 12 amino acids. CDR3 sequence (DNA): TGTGCCAGCAGCCCTGAGACAGGGGGCAAGTACTTC. Translating gives CASSPETGGKYF.

This clonotype has a handful of counts. This rearrangement joins TRBV7-8 to TRBJ2-5; D is unclear. The CDR3 is made up of 13 amino acids. Looked up from germline, CDR1 is SGHVS and CDR2 is FQNEAQ. The V and J ends lost 5 bases and 1 base respectively, with 8 bases between them. CDR3: CASSRRRQETQYF. The CDR3 DNA reads as TGTGCCAGCAGCCGACGACGCCAAGAGACCCAGTACTTC.

The chain is built from TRBV3-1 and TRBJ2-1; TRBD2 is a possible D gene (6 bases). Trimming removed 5 bases at V and 10 bases at J, with 15 bases between. This CDR3 region has 13 residues. Germline CDR1 and CDR2: LGHDT and YNNKEL (reference sequence). In DNA, the CDR3 is TGTGCCAGCAGCGGCACCACAGGAGGGGAGCAGTTCTTC. This sequence encodes CASSGTTGGEQFF.

CDR3 in DNA: TGCAGTGCTACCCCACAGGGGCCGTACGAGCAGTACTTC. It is translated as CSATPQGPYEQYF. This rearrangement joins TRBV20-1 to TRBJ2-7; TRBD1 matches at 7 bases. Germline-derived CDR1 and CDR2 are DFQATT and SNEGSKA (reference sequence). This CDR3 is 13 amino acids long. V trimming: 4 bases; J trimming: 4 bases; junction bases outside the gene matches: 7.

This rearrangement joins TRBV13 to TRBJ1-6; D unresolved. The CDR3 is made up of 14 amino acids. Germline V lookup: CDR1 PRHDT, CDR2 FYEKMQ (reference sequence). V was trimmed by 2 bases and J by 10 bases, leaving 12 bases between them. CDR3 in amino acids: CASSLRTGGSPLHF. CDR3 DNA: TGTGCCAGCAGCTTACGAACGGGAGGGTCACCCCTCCACTTT. The full variable domain, rest sourced from reference TRBV13 and TRBJ1-6, is AAGVIQSPRHLIKEKRETATLKCYPIPRHDTVYWYQQGPGQDPQFLISFYEKMQSDKGSIPDRFSAQQFSDYHSELNMSSLELGDSALYFCASSLRTGGSPLHFGNGTRLTVT.

The rearrangement links TRBV12-3 or TRBV12-4 to TRBJ2-5; no clear D gene. The CDR3 spans 13 residues. V was shortened by 2 bases and J by 4 bases, with 8 bases between the two germline ends. This CDR3 is CASSLRLAETQYF. CDR3 DNA sequence: TGTGCCAGCAGTTTAAGACTCGCAGAGACCCAGTACTTC.

This sequence joins TRBV3-1 and TRBJ1-2; D is unresolved. Germline loops: CDR1 LGHDT, CDR2 YNNKEL (reference sequence). The CDR3 has 14 residues. V lost 0 bases and J 4 bases, leaving 9 bases between the germline ends. As DNA, the CDR3 is TGTGCCAGCAGCCAAGACCCCGGCAGCTATGGCTACACCTTC. It is translated as CASSQDPGSYGYTF.

This chain joins TRBV9 and TRBJ2-5, with no clear D. In germline, CDR1 is SGDLS, CDR2 YYNGEE. V lost 4 bases to trimming and J lost 1 base, with 11 bases between them. CDR3 length: 14 residues. The CDR3: CASSPGQLQETQYF. DNA for the CDR3: TGTGCCAGCAGCCCTGGGCAGCTCCAAGAGACCCAGTACTTC.

The chain carries TRBV7-9 and TRBJ1-1; D remains ambiguous. Trimming pared 0 bases from V and 3 bases from J, leaving 8 bases between. CDR3 length: 14 residues. The germline V gene has CDR1 SEHNR and CDR2 FQNEAQ (reference sequence). In DNA, the CDR3 is TGTGCCAGCAGCTTAGCGGCGCGGGACACTGAAGCTTTCTTT. Translated, it gives CASSLAARDTEAFF.

The chain links TRBV27 to TRBJ2-6; 15 nucleotides line up with TRBD2. This CDR3 has 20 amino acids. The trim removed 4 bases at V and 4 bases at J, leaving 11 bases unmatched. Germline V gene lookup returns CDR1 MNHEY and CDR2 SMNVEV (reference sequence). The chain's CDR3 is CASSSRTSGGAFAGANVLTF. CDR3 DNA sequence: TGTGCCAGCAGTTCCCGGACTAGCGGGGGGGCCTTCGCGGGGGCCAACGTCCTGACTTTC.

The sample holds one count of this clonotype. The chain couples TRBV20-1 to TRBJ1-5, with unresolved D. Germline-derived CDR1 and CDR2 are DFQATT and SNEGSKA (reference sequence). This CDR3 is 15 amino acids long. V dropped 0 bases and J dropped 4 bases, with 13 bases sitting between them. The CDR3 reads CSARDARVSNQPQHF. Written as DNA, the CDR3 is TGCAGTGCTAGAGATGCGAGGGTTTCTAATCAGCCCCAGCATTTT.

In DNA form, the CDR3 reads TGCAGTGCTAGTCGACAGGGGGCGTACCAGCCCCAGCATTTT. Translated, it gives CSASRQGAYQPQHF. The chain combines TRBV20-1 with TRBJ1-5, with 10 bases that match TRBD1. Germline V CDR1 and CDR2: DFQATT, SNEGSKA (reference sequence). The CDR3 has 14 residues. V gave up 3 bases and J gave up 7 bases; unmatched junction bases: 6.

The chain has TRBV20-1 and TRBJ2-1, with 12 bases lining up with TRBD2. The CDR3 spans 16 residues. V trimming: 0 bases; J trimming: 2 bases; junction bases outside the gene matches: 2. The germline gives CDR1 DFQATT, CDR2 SNEGSKA (reference sequence). The CDR3 is CSARDASGGAYNEQFF. Here the CDR3 DNA reads TGCAGTGCTAGAGATGCTAGCGGGGGGGCCTACAATGAGCAGTTCTTC.

The V call is TRBV20-1, the J call TRBJ2-7, with 10 bases fitting TRBD1. CDR1 and CDR2 (germline): DFQATT, SNEGSKA (reference sequence). V gave up 4 bases and J gave up 5 bases; unmatched junction bases: 5. The CDR3 totals 13 residues. The CDR3 sequence is CSANWDRGHEQYF. The CDR3 region has the DNA TGCAGTGCTAATTGGGACAGGGGCCACGAGCAGTACTTC.

The chain couples TRBV2 to TRBJ2-7; TRBD1 agrees at 9 bases. V trimming: 9 bases; J trimming: 3 bases; junction bases outside the gene matches: 9. This CDR3 region has 14 residues. Germline CDR1 and CDR2: SNHLY and FYNNEI. The CDR3 bases are TGTGCCAGGGAGGTACAGGGGGCGATCTACGAGCAGTACTTC. This sequence encodes CAREVQGAIYEQYF.

The chain carries TRBV24-1 and TRBJ2-2; 7 nucleotides agree with TRBD2. The CDR3 covers 14 residues. Per germline, CDR1 KGHDR and CDR2 SFDVKD. V was clipped by 6 bases and J by 0 bases; unmatched bases: 0. The DNA for the CDR3 is TGTGCCACCAGTCGGGGGGCGAACACCGGGGAGCTGTTTTTT. Translation: CATSRGANTGELFF.